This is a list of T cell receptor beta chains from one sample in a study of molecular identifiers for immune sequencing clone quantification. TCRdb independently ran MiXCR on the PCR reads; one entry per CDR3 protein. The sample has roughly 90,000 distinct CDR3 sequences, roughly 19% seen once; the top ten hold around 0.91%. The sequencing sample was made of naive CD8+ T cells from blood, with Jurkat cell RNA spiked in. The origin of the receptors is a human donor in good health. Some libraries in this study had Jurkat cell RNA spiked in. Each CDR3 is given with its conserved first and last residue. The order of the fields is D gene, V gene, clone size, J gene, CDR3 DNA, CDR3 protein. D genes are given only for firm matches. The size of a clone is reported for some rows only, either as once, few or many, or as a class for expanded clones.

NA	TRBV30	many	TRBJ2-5	TGTGCCTGGAGTGGGGGTTTAAGGGGGGGCGGAGAGACCCAGTACTTC	CAWSGGLRGGGETQYF
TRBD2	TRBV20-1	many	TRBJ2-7	TGCAGTGCTAGAGATGCGGGAGCTGGCTACGAGCAGTACTTC	CSARDAGAGYEQYF
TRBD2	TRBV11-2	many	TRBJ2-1	TGTGCCAGCAGCTTAGAGGGACTAGCGGGACCCTACAATGAGCAGTTCTTC	CASSLEGLAGPYNEQFF
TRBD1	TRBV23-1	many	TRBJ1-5	TGCGCCAGCAGCCGGAGAAGACAGGGGACAACGCAGCCCCAGCATTTT	CASSRRRQGTTQPQHF
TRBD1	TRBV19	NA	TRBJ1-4	TGTGCCAGTAAAACTACTTTCGGGGGGACAGGGGAAAATGGAAAACTGTTTTTT	CASKTTFGGTGENGKLFF
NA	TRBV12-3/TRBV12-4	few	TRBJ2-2	TGTGCCAACAGCCTGTCCGGGGAGCTGTTTTTT	CANSLSGELFF
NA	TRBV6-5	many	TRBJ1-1	TGTGCCAGCAGTTACTCGGGCTGGGTTGGGTTGGGGAACACTGAAGCTTTCTTT	CASSYSGWVGLGNTEAFF
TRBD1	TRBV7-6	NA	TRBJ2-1	TGTGCCGGCAGCTTAAGACAGGGGGGACCCCACAATGAGCAGTTCTTC	CAGSLRQGGPHNEQFF
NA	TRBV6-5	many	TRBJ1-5	TGTGCCAGCAGCCTACGGGCCTCAAATCAGCCCCAGCATTTT	CASSLRASNQPQHF
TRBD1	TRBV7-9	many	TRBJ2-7	TGTGCCAGCAGCTCAAGACAGGGGGCCTACGAGCAGTACTTC	CASSSRQGAYEQYF
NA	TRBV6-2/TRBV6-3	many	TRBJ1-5	TGTGCCAGCAGTTTACCTAGCCGGTCCCAGCATTTT	CASSLPSRSQHF
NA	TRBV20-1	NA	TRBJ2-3	TGCAGTGCTAGAGGCGGGATTGGAGATACGCAGTATTTT	CSARGGIGDTQYF
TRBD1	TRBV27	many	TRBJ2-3	TGTGCCAGCAGTTTATTGGGCCCAGGGGGCGCTGGCACAGATACGCAGTATTTT	CASSLLGPGGAGTDTQYF
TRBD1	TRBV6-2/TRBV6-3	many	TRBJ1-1	TGTGCCAGCAGTTACAGGGACAGGGCTTTGAACACTGAAGCTTTCTTT	CASSYRDRALNTEAFF
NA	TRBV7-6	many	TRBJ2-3	TGTGCCAGCAGCTTAGCGTTAGGGACTCGCGATACGCAGTATTTT	CASSLALGTRDTQYF
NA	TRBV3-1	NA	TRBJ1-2	TGTGCCAGCAGCCAAACTTTCAACTATGGCTACACCTTC	CASSQTFNYGYTF
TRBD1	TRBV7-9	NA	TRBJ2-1	TGTGCCAGCAGCCGGGTCACCCTCTTTGCGGGACAGGGAACCTACAATGAGCAGTTCTTC	CASSRVTLFAGQGTYNEQFF
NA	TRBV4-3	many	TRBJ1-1	TGCGCCAGCAGCCAAGAATCTTATCTGAACACTGAAGCTTTCTTT	CASSQESYLNTEAFF
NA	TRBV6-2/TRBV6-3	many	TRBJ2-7	TGTGCCAGCAGTTACTCTACCCAGCCGCCATGGTCCGAGCAGTACTTC	CASSYSTQPPWSEQYF
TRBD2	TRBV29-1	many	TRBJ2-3	TGCAGCGTTGATGGGCTAGCGGGGGCCCATACGCAGTATTTT	CSVDGLAGAHTQYF
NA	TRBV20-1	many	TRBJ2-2	TGCAGTGCTAGAGCGATCGGGGAGCTGTTTTTT	CSARAIGELFF
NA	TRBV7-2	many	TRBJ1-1	TGTGCCAGCAGCTTACTGGCAGGAGACACTGAAGCTTTCTTT	CASSLLAGDTEAFF
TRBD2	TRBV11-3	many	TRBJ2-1	TGTGCCAGCAGCTTAGAGCCGGGACTAGCGAGTGAGCAGTTCTTC	CASSLEPGLASEQFF
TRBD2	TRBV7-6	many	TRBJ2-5	TGTGCCAGCAGCTTAGTGCTAGCGGGAGACCGGTACCAAGAGACCCAGTACTTC	CASSLVLAGDRYQETQYF
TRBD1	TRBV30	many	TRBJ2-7	TGTGCCTGCCATCGGGACAGTGCCTACGAGCAGTACTTC	CACHRDSAYEQYF
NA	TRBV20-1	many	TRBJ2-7	TGCAGTGCCACGACTACCGCGAGCTCCTACGAGCAGTACTTC	CSATTTASSYEQYF
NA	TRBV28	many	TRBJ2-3	TGTGCCAGCAGTTTCCCCGTAGATACGCAGTATTTT	CASSFPVDTQYF
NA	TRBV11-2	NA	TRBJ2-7	TGTGCCAGCAGCCCTGGGAGAAGACCAACCTACGAGCAGTACTTT	CASSPGRRPTYEQYF
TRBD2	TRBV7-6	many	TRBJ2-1	TGTGCCAGCAGCTTAGGACTAGCGGATACAATCCCCTACAATGAGCAGTTCTTC	CASSLGLADTIPYNEQFF
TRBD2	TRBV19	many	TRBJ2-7	TGTGCCAGTAGTAACGGACTAGGAGTCCTCTACGAGCAGTACTTC	CASSNGLGVLYEQYF
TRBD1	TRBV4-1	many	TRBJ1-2	TGCGCCAGCAGCCAAGATGCTTTCACAGGGGGCGCGTATGGCGGCTACACCTTC	CASSQDAFTGGAYGGYTF
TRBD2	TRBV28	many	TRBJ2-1	TGTGCCAGCAGTTCCCTAGCGGGCCTATACAATGAGCAGTTCTTC	CASSSLAGLYNEQFF
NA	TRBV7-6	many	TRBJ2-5	TGTGCCAGCAGCGCTAGTCTGGGAGAAGAGACCCAGTACTTC	CASSASLGEETQYF
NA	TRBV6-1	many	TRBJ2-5	TGTGCCAGCAGTGGTCGGCGGCTACAAGAGACCCAGTACTTC	CASSGRRLQETQYF
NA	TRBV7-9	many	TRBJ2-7	TGTGCCAGCAGCTTAGAGGGGCACCGCGAGCAGTACTTC	CASSLEGHREQYF
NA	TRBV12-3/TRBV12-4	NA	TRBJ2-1	TGTGCCGGCAGCCCCCGGGGTAATGAGCAGTTCTTC	CAGSPRGNEQFF
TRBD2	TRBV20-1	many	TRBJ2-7	TGCAGTGTCCCGCCAACGAGCGGGAGGAGGTACGAGCAGTACTTC	CSVPPTSGRRYEQYF
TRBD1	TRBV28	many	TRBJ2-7	TGTGCCAGCAGAGGGACAGCCGCCTACGAGCAGTACTTC	CASRGTAAYEQYF
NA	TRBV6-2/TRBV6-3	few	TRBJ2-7	TGTGCCAGCAGCAGACTCCAACCATACTACGAGCAGTACTTC	CASSRLQPYYEQYF
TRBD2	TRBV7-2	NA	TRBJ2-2	TGTGCCAGCAGCTTAGTTGCGGGAGTAGATACCGGGGAGCTGTTTTTT	CASSLVAGVDTGELFF
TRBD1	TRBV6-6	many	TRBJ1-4	TGTGCCAGCATCTACAAGGGACAGGGGAATGAAAAACTGTTTTTT	CASIYKGQGNEKLFF
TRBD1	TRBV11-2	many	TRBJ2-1	TGTGCCAGCAGCCCACAGGGGACTGAGCAGTTCTTC	CASSPQGTEQFF
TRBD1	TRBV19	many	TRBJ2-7	TGTGCCAGCGCGACAGGGGACTACGAGCAGTACTTC	CASATGDYEQYF
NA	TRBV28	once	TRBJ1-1	TGTGCCAGTAGTTTATTCGGGACCCTGAACACTGAAGCTTTCTTT	CASSLFGTLNTEAFF
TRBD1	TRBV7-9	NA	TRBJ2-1	TGTGCCAGCAGCTTAGTCACAGGGGGGTACAATGAGCAGTTCTTC	CASSLVTGGYNEQFF
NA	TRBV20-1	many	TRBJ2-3	TGCAGTGCTATTCCAATAAGACGGACAGGCACAGATACGCAGTATTTT	CSAIPIRRTGTDTQYF
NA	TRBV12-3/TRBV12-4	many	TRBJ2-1	TGTGCCAGCAGTCCAGGGTTATCCAATGAGCAGTTCTTC	CASSPGLSNEQFF